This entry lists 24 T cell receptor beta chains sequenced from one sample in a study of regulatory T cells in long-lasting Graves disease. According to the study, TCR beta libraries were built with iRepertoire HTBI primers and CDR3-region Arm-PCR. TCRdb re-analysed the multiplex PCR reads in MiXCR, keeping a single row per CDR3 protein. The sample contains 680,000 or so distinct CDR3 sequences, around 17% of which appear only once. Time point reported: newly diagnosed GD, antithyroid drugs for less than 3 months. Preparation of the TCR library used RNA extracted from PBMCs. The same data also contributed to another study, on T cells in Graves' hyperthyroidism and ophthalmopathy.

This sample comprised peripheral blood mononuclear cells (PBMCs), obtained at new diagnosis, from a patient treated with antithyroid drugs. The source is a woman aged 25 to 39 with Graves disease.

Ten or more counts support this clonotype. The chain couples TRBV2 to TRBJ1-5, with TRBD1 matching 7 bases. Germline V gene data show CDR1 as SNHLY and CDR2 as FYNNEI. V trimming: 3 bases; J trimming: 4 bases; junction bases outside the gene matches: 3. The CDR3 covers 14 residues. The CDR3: CASSDRTGNQPQHF. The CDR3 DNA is TGTGCCAGCAGTGATCGGACAGGAAATCAGCCCCAGCATTTT. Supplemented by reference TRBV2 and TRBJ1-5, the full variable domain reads EPEVTQTPSHQVTQMGQEVILRCVPISNHLYFYWYRQILGQKVEFLVSFYNNEISEKSEIFDDQFSVERPDGSNFTLKIRSTKLEDSAMYFCASSDRTGNQPQHFGDGTRLSIL.

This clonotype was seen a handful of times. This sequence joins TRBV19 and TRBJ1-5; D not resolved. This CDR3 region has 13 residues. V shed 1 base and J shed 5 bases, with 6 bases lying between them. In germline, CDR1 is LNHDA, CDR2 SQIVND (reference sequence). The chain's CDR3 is CASSIVEHQPQHF. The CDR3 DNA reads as TGTGCCAGTAGTATAGTAGAGCATCAGCCCCAGCATTTT.

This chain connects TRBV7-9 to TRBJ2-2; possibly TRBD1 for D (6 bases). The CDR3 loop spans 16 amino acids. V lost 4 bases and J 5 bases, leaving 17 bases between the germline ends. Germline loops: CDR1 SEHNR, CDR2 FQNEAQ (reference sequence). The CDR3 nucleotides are TGTGCCAGCAGCTCTGAAAGGACAGCTAGAACCGGGGAGCTGTTTTTT. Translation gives CASSSERTARTGELFF.

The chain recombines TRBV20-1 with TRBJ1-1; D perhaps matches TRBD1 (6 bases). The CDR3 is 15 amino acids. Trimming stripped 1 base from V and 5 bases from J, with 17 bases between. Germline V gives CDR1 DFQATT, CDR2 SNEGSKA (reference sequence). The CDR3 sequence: CSARARGGGRTEAFF. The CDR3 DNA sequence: TGCAGTGCTAGAGCCAGAGGTGGGGGCCGGACTGAAGCTTTCTTT.

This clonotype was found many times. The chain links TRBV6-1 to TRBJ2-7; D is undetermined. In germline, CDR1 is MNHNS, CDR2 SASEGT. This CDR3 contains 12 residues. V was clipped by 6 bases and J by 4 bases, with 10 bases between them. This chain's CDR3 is CASSDSRYEQYF. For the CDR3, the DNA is TGTGCCAGCAGCGATTCAAGATACGAGCAGTACTTC.

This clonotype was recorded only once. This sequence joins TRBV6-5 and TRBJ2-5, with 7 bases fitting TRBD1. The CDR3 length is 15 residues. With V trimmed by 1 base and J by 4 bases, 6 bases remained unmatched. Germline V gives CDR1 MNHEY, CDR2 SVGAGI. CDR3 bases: TGTGCCAGCAGTTACTGGGAGACAGGGCCAGAGACCCAGTACTTC. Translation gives CASSYWETGPETQYF.

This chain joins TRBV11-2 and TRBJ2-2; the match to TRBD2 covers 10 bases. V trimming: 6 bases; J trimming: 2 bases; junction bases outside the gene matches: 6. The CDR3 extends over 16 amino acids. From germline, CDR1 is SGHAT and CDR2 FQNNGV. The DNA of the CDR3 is TGTGCCAGCAGTTCCCCTAGCGGGAGTAACACCGGGGAGCTGTTTTTT. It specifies CASSSPSGSNTGELFF. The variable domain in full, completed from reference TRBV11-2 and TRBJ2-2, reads EAGVAQSPRYKIIEKRQSVAFWCNPISGHATLYWYQQILGQGPKLLIQFQNNGVVDDSQLPKDRFSAERLKGVDSTLKIQPAKLEDSAVYLCASSSPSGSNTGELFFGEGSRLTVL.

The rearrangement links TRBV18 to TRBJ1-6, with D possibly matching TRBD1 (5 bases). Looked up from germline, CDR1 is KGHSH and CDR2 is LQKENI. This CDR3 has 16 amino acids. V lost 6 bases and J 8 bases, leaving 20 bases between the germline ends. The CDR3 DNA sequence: TGTGCCAGCTCCGTCCTGGAGGCTACGGGGGATTCACCCCTCCACTTT. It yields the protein CASSVLEATGDSPLHF.

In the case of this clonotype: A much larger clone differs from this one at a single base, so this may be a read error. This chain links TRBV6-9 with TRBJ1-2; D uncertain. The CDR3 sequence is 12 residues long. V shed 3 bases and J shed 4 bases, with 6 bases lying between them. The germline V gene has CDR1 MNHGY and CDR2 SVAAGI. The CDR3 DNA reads TGTGCCAGCAGTTACGGGCTCTATGGCTACACCTTC. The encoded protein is CASSYGLYGYTF.

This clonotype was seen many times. As DNA, the CDR3 is TGTGCCACCCTGACAGGGTTGGGCAATGAGCAGTTCTTC. Encoded protein: CATLTGLGNEQFF. J is TRBJ2-1 and V is TRBV6-1; TRBD1 matches 7 bases. V shed 10 bases and J 6 bases; nucleotides not matched to a gene: 9. The CDR3 has 13 residues. CDR1 MNHNS and CDR2 SASEGT come from the germline V gene.

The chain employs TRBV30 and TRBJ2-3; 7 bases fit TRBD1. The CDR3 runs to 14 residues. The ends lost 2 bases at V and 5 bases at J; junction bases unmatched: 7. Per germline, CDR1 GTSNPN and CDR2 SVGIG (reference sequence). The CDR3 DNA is TGTGCCTGGAGTTCCATGGGACAGAAAGATACGCAGTATTTT. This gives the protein CAWSSMGQKDTQYF.

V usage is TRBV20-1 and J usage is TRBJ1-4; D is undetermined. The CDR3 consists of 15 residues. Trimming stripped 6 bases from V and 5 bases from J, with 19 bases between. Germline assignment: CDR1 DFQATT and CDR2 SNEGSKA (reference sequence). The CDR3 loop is CSAKTYAVLNEKLFF. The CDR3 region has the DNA TGCAGTGCGAAGACATACGCAGTATTAAATGAAAAACTGTTTTTT.

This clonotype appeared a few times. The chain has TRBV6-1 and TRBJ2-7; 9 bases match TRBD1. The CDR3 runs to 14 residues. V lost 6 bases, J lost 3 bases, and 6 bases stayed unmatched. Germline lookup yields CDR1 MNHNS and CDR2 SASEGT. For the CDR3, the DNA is TGTGCCAGCAGGCGGACAGGGGATAACTACGAGCAGTACTTC. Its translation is CASRRTGDNYEQYF.

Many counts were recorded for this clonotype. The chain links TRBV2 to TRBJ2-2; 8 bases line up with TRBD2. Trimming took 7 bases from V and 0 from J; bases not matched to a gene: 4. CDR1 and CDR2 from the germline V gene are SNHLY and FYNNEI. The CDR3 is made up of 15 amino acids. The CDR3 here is CASKISGANTGELFF. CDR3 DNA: TGTGCCAGCAAGATTAGCGGGGCGAACACCGGGGAGCTGTTTTTT.

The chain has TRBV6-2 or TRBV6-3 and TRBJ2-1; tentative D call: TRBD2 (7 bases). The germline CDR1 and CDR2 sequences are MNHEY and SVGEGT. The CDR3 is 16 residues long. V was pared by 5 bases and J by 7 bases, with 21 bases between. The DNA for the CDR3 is TGTGCCAGCAGTGTATTTGCGGGGGCATCAAATAATGAGCAGTTCTTC. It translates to CASSVFAGASNNEQFF.

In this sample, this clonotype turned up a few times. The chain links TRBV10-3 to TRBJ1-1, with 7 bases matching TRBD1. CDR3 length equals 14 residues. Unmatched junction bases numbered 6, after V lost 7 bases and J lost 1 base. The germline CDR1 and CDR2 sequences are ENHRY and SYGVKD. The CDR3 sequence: CAITQQGKNTEAFF. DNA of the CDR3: TGTGCCATCACCCAACAGGGGAAGAACACTGAAGCTTTCTTT.

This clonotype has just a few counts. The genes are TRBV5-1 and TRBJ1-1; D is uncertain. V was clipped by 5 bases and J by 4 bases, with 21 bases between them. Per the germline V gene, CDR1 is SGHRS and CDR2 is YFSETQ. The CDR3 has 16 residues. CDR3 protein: CASSSSRGPEGTEAFF. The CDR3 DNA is TGCGCCAGCAGTTCGTCCCGAGGTCCGGAGGGCACTGAAGCTTTCTTT.

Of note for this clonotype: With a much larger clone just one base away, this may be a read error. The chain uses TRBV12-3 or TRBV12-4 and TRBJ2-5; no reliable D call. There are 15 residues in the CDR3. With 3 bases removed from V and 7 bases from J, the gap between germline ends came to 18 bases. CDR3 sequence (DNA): TGTGCCAGCAGTTTGACCTCGTCAGGACGACGGACCCAGTACTTC. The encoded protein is CASSLTSSGRRTQYF.

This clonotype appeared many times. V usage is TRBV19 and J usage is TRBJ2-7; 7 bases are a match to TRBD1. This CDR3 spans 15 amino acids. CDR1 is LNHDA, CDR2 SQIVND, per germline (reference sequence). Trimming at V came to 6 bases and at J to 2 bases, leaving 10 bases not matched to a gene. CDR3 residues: CASSTAAGGPYEQYF. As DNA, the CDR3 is TGTGCCAGTAGCACCGCGGCAGGGGGTCCCTACGAGCAGTACTTC. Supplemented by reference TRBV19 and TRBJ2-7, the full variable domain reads DGGITQSPKYLFRKEGQNVTLSCEQNLNHDAMYWYRQDPGQGLRLIYYSQIVNDFQKGDIAEGYSVSREKKESFPLTVTSAQKNPTAFYLCASSTAAGGPYEQYFGPGTRLTVT.

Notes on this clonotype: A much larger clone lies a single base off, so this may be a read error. The CDR3 reads CASSLAQTYEQHF. The CDR3 region has the DNA TGTGCCAGCAGTTTAGCTCAAACCTACGAGCAGCACTTC. The V gene is TRBV27, the J gene TRBJ2-7, with no clear D. The germline gives CDR1 MNHEY, CDR2 SMNVEV (reference sequence). CDR3 length equals 13 residues.

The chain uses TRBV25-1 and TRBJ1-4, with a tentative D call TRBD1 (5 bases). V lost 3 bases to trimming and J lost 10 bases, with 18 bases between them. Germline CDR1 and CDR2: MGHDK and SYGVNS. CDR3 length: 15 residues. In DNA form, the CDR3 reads TGTGCCAGCAGTGAGTGGCAGGGAGGAAGAGGAAAACTGTTTTTT. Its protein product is CASSEWQGGRGKLFF.

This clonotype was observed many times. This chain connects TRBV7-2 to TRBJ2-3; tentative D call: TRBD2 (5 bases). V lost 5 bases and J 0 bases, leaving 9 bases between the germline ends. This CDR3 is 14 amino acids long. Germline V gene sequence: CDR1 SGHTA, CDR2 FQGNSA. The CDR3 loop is CASSRRPSTDTQYF. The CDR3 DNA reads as TGTGCCAGCAGCAGGAGGCCGAGCACAGATACGCAGTATTTT.

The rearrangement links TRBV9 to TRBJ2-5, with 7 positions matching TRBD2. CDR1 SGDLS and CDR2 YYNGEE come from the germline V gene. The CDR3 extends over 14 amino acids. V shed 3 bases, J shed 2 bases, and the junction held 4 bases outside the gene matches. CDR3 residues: CASSATSRQETQYF. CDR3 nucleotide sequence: TGTGCCAGCAGCGCGACTAGCCGACAAGAGACCCAGTACTTC.

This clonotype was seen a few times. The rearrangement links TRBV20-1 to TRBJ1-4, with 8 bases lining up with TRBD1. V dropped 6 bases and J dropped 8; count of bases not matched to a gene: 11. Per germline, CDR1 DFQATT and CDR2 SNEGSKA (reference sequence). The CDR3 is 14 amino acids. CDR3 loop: CSATQRQGLEKLFF. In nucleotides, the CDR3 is TGCAGTGCCACACAGCGACAGGGGTTAGAAAAACTGTTTTTT.